This TCR beta chain is from a study of ipilimumab plus nivolumab after autologous stem cell transplantation. Overall study context: The myeloma group: high-risk transplant-naive, or relapse within 3 years after first autologous transplant.

Sequencing used immunoSEQ multiplex PCR; TCRdb keeps in-frame clones, though not all of them. The data hold about 40,000 clones, with 80% to 95% observed a single time. Through week 26, nivolumab 3 mg/kg IV was given weeks 1, 4, 7, 10, then biweekly. This specimen consisted of PBMCs, obtained in a trial of ipilimumab plus nivolumab as post-transplant consolidation. This receptor was obtained from a male donor with multiple myeloma.

CDR3 loop: CASSAFGATNEKLFF. Written as DNA, the CDR3 is TGTGCCAGCAGTGCATTTGGGGCAACTAATGAAAAACTGTTTTTT. The V call is TRBV9, the J call TRBJ1-4, with D unresolved. The CDR3 totals 15 residues. V shed 5 bases and J shed 0 bases, with 11 bases lying between them. Germline loops: CDR1 SGDLS, CDR2 YYNGEE.